This TCR beta chain was identified during a study of shared clonotypes between healthy human individuals. The donors, all of them Caucasian adults, lived in Nashville, Tennessee. Concerning this clone: What it recognizes is unknown.

Study-wide results and limits: At large depth, rarefaction still showed sorted-subset sequencing to be incomplete. Exclusively blood specimens were collected; tissue repertoires likely differ.

Samples underwent the assay at deep level. Here immunoSEQ multiplex PCR was the method, and the copy in TCRdb shows in-frame clones only, minus some. The sample lists approximately 1.4 million clones, 95% to 99% occurring once. Trimming took off 2 bases at V and 2 bases at J, with 4 bases between the two ends. This CDR3 spans 13 amino acids. CDR1 and CDR2 (germline): MNHNY, SVGAGI (reference sequence). The chain joins TRBV6-6 to TRBJ1-3; D remains ambiguous. The sample taken for sequencing was naive CD4+ T cells sorted from blood. Subset given: CD45RA+ positively selected. The TCR was taken from a man younger than 40 in good health. The CDR3 DNA reads as TGTGCCAGCAGTTACAGGGCTGGAAACACCATATATTTT. Translated: CASSYRAGNTIYF.